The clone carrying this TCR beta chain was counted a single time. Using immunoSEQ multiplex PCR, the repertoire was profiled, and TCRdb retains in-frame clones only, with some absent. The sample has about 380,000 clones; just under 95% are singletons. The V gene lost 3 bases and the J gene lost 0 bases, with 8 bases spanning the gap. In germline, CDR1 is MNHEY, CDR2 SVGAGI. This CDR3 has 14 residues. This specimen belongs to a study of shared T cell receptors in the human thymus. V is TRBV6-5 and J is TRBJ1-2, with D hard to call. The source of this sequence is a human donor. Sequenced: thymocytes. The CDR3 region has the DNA TGTGCCAGCAGTTATGAAAATTCTAACTATGGCTACACCTTC. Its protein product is CASSYENSNYGYTF.